One sample yielded the 12 T cell receptor beta chains listed below, sequenced in a study of T cell responses to AZD1222 COVID-19 vaccine. Generated by immunoSEQ multiplex PCR, the TCRdb table keeps only in-frame clones and is missing some. The sample carries under 70,000 clones, roughly 90% recorded once. The material was peripheral blood, obtained 28 days after the second AZD1222 dose. Receptors were obtained from an adult who received the AZD1222 COVID-19 vaccine.

This chain uses TRBV4-1 with TRBJ1-6; D remains unclear. V was pared by 1 base and J by 9 bases, with 10 bases between. The CDR3 spans 14 residues. The V gene's germline CDR1 is MGHRA and CDR2 YSYEKL. The CDR3 sequence: CASSQVDGSSPLHF. In DNA, the CDR3 is TGCGCCAGCAGCCAAGTGGACGGGTCTTCACCCCTCCACTTT.

The chain carries TRBV5-4 and TRBJ1-5, with D tentatively TRBD1 (6 bases). CDR1 is SGHNT and CDR2 is YYREEE in the germline V gene (reference sequence). CDR3 size: 15 residues. V was clipped by 1 base and J by 5 bases, with 13 bases between them. This CDR3 reads CASSLLDRIHQPQHF. CDR3 bases: TGTGCCAGCAGCTTGTTGGACAGAATTCATCAGCCCCAGCATTTT.

CDR3 coding DNA: TGTGCCAGCAGCCCTCGGACCGGGTTTAATTCACCCCTCCACTTT. Protein sequence: CASSPRTGFNSPLHF. V is TRBV7-2 and J is TRBJ1-6; D is ambiguous. The germline gives CDR1 SGHTA, CDR2 FQGNSA. V was shortened by 5 bases and J by 6 bases, with 14 bases between the two germline ends. CDR3 length equals 15 residues.

This sequence joins TRBV3-1 (or the pseudogene TRBV3-2) and TRBJ1-2; unclear D gene. Germline lookup yields CDR1 LGHDT and CDR2 YNNKEL (reference sequence). The germline V and J ends were trimmed by 1 base and 5 bases, with 8 bases remaining between them. CDR3 length equals 13 residues. The CDR3 DNA follows: TGTGCCAGCAGCCAAGGTTGGGGATATGGCTACACCTTC. Amino acids: CASSQGWGYGYTF.

The V call is TRBV7-9, the J call TRBJ1-6; D uncertain. Germline CDR1 SEHNR, CDR2 FQNEAQ (reference sequence). The CDR3 sequence is 12 residues long. Trimming left V 0 bases short and J 10 bases short, with 4 bases between. CDR3 nucleotides: TGTGCCAGCAGCTTAGCTTACTCACCCCTCCACTTT. Translating gives CASSLAYSPLHF.

V and J are TRBV11-2 and TRBJ1-2; D not certain. The V end was cut by 3 bases, the J end by 5 bases, with 13 bases between. CDR3 length equals 14 residues. Germline-derived CDR1 and CDR2 are SGHAT and FQNNGV. This CDR3 is CASSFGQVFYGYTF. CDR3 nucleotides: TGTGCCAGCAGCTTTGGGCAGGTCTTTTATGGCTACACCTTC.

The V call is TRBV21-1, the J call TRBJ2-1; the D call of TRBD2 is as the table states it, not checked on the DNA. TRBV21-1 is given as a pseudogene. The CDR3 length is 17 residues. The CDR3 loop is CASSFPGTSGRGYEQFF. CDR3 bases: TGTGCCAGCAGCTTCCCCGGGACTAGCGGGAGAGGGTATGAGCAGTTCTTC.

J is TRBJ2-3 and V is TRBV11-2; TRBD2 matches at 7 bases. The J segment lost 3 bases and the V segment lost 3 bases, leaving 6 bases of the junction unmatched. Per germline, CDR1 SGHAT and CDR2 FQNNGV. The CDR3 covers 15 residues. CDR3: CASSFRGRVTDTQYF. Here the CDR3 DNA reads TGTGCCAGCAGCTTTCGCGGGAGAGTAACAGATACGCAGTATTTT. Using reference TRBV11-2 and TRBJ2-3 for the parts outside the CDR3, the full variable domain is EAGVAQSPRYKIIEKRQSVAFWCNPISGHATLYWYQQILGQGPKLLIQFQNNGVVDDSQLPKDRFSAERLKGVDSTLKIQPAKLEDSAVYLCASSFRGRVTDTQYFGPGTRLTVL.

The V and J genes are TRBV4-2 and TRBJ2-1, with 10 nucleotides matching TRBD2. Germline CDR1 and CDR2: LGHNA and YNFKEQ. Trimming at V came to 5 bases and at J to 6 bases, leaving 7 bases not matched to a gene. The length of the CDR3 is 15 residues. The CDR3 DNA follows: TGTGCCAGCAGCAGAGGACTAGCGGCCCTCAATGAGCAGTTCTTC. It yields the protein CASSRGLAALNEQFF.

J is TRBJ2-7 and V is TRBV10-3, with D hard to call. Trimming cost V 9 bases and J 2 bases, with 14 bases left between them. This CDR3 is built from 13 residues. Germline V gene lookup returns CDR1 ENHRY and CDR2 SYGVKD. The CDR3: CAIHNDSPYEQYF. The CDR3 DNA sequence: TGTGCCATACATAATGACTCGCCCTACGAGCAGTACTTC.

V usage is TRBV11-3 and J usage is TRBJ2-7, with D possibly being TRBD2 (5 bases). Germline V gene sequence: CDR1 SGHNT, CDR2 YENEEA. Trimming stripped 5 bases from V and 5 bases from J, with 13 bases between. The CDR3 covers 13 residues. Written as DNA, the CDR3 is TGTGCCAGCAGCCTAGGCCGGGATGACGAGCAGTACTTC. Its protein product is CASSLGRDDEQYF.

In the case of this clone: Distinct nucleotide sequences in the sample also encode this CDR3. The chain is built from TRBV6-5 and TRBJ1-1; no firm D call. The ends were cut back, 3 bases at V and 3 bases at J, with 8 bases in the middle. Germline CDR1 is MNHEY and CDR2 is SVGAGI. The CDR3 spans 13 residues. Here the CDR3 reads CASSYSADTEAFF. DNA of the CDR3: TGTGCCAGCAGTTATAGTGCGGACACTGAAGCTTTCTTT.